This T cell receptor (beta chain) was identified during a study of OX40 agonist ivuxolimab in advanced cancers. This table comes from immunoSEQ multiplex PCR, and its TCRdb copy is limited to in-frame clones, with some not included. The sample has tens of thousands of clones; about 90% are singletons. The V and J ends lost 0 bases and 5 bases respectively, with 8 bases between them. Germline CDR1 SGHNT, CDR2 YENEEA. The CDR3 is 14 amino acids. The rearrangement uses TRBV11-3 and TRBJ2-1; D not resolved. Sequenced material: CD4+ or CD8+ T cells sorted from blood, taken in a trial of the OX40 agonist ivuxolimab. The source is an adult with an advanced solid tumor such as melanoma, head and neck, liver or kidney cancer. The CDR3 reads CASSLDPGHNEQFF. The CDR3 bases are TGTGCCAGCAGCTTAGATCCAGGACACAATGAGCAGTTCTTC.